This TCR beta chain was sequenced for a study of T-cell memory formation after mild COVID-19. Study-wide background: The study found TCR clusters largely donor specific. Study outcomes and limitations: Shrinking CD4+ clones were chiefly CM and EM; CD8+ ones were chiefly EMRA. Later expanders leaned toward CD4+, whereas clones contracting from day 15 to 85 were balanced CD4/CD8.

About this clonotype itself: What it binds is not known.

A 5'RACE reaction primed in the constant segment made cDNA libraries of TCR alpha and TCR beta, and these carried sample barcodes and UMIs. TCRdb re-analysed the 5' RACE reads in MiXCR, keeping a single row per CDR3 protein. Among about 180,000 distinct CDR3 sequences listed, roughly 16% were seen once. Trimming removed 0 bases at V and 5 bases at J, with 8 bases between. Germline assignment: CDR1 SGHRS and CDR2 YFSETQ. CDR3 length: 13 residues. The gene calls are TRBV5-1 and TRBJ2-5; no reliable D call. Sequencing was carried out using PBMCs or a T cell subset sorted from them (not recorded which). The origin of this receptor is an adult woman who had mild COVID-19 (a few samples of this study predate the infection). Cell type and time point are not known. The CDR3 reads CASSLDGSETQYF. For the CDR3, the DNA is TGCGCCAGCAGCTTGGACGGTTCGGAGACCCAGTACTTC.